This entry features one T cell receptor beta chain sequence. What it binds is unknown. Sequencing of TCR beta was performed on blood CD8+ T cells and on blood CD4+ T cells. Multiple sclerosis controls were treatment-naive patients with stable or active relapsing-remitting disease. Negative isolation yielded the CD8+ and CD4+ T cells, while FACS enriched the TEMRA cells. The RNA, about 0.45 to 1 ug, was put through reverse transcription using random hexamers. TCRdb reprocessed the immunoSEQ multiplex PCR reads with MiXCR, giving one entry per CDR3 protein. The sample shows approximately 130,000 distinct CDR3 sequences, about 90% of them seen only once. This record belongs to a study of CD8 T cells in Susac syndrome. Study-level points and caveats: TCR sequencing and HLA analysis covered a relatively small number of individuals.

Germline CDR1 and CDR2: MNHEY and SVGAGI. V lost 2 bases and J 4 bases, leaving 11 bases between the germline ends. This CDR3 spans 14 amino acids. This chain links TRBV6-5 with TRBJ1-2; no definite D call. The receptor comes from a human donor with multiple sclerosis. Sequences were obtained from CD8+ T cells from PBMCs. DNA for the CDR3: TGTGCCAGCAGTTACGACGGACTGAGCTATGGCTACACCTTC. This codes for CASSYDGLSYGYTF.